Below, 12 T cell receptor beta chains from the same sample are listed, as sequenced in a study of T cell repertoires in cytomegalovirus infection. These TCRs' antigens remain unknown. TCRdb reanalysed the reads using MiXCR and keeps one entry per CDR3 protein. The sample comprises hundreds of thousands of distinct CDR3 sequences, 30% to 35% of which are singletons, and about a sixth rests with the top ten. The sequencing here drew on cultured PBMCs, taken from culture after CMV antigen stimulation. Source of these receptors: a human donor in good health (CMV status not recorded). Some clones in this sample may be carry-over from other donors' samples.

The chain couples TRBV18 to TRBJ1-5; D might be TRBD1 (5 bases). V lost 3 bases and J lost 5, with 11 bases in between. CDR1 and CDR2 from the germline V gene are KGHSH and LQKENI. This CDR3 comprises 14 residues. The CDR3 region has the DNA TGTGCCAGCTCACCGCAGGGAGAGGATCAGCCCCAGCATTTT. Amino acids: CASSPQGEDQPQHF.

DNA for the CDR3: TGTGCCAGCAGTTTAATACAGATGATCGCACCCCTCCACTTT. Residues: CASSLIQMIAPLHF. This chain joins TRBV27 and TRBJ1-6, with no clear D. The CDR3 extends over 14 amino acids. Trimming took 2 bases from V and 11 from J, leaving 13 bases between them. CDR1 and CDR2 (germline): MNHEY, SMNVEV (reference sequence).

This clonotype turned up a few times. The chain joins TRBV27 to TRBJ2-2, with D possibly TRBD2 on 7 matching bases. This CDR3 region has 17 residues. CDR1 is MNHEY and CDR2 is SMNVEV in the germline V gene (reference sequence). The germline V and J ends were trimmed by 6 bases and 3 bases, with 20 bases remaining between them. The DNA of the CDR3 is TGTGCCAGCAGCTTCCTCTCGGGGGGCGCGTACACCGGGGAGCTGTTTTTT. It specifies CASSFLSGGAYTGELFF.

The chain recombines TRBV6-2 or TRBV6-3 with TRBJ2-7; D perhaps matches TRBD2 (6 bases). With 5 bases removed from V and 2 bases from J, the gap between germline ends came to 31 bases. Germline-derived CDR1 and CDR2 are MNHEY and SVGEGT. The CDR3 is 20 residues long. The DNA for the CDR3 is TGTGCCAGCAGTCGCCCTGCCGGCCGGGGGACTGGGACCTTTACCTACGAGCAGTACTTC. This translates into CASSRPAGRGTGTFTYEQYF.

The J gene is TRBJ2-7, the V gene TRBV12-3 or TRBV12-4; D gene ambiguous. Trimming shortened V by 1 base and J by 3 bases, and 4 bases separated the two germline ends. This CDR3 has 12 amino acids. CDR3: CASSLGLYEQYF. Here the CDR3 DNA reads TGTGCCAGCAGTTTAGGGCTCTACGAGCAGTACTTC.

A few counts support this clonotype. Here the CDR3 reads CASSSDRGTGANYGYTF. CDR3 nucleotide sequence: TGTGCCAGCAGCTCAGACAGGGGGACCGGAGCTAACTATGGCTACACCTTC. This sequence joins TRBV7-9 and TRBJ1-2; 9 bases align to TRBD1. The CDR3 is 17 residues long. The trim removed 4 bases at V and 0 bases at J, leaving 9 bases unmatched. The germline V gene encodes CDR1 SEHNR and CDR2 FQNEAQ (reference sequence).

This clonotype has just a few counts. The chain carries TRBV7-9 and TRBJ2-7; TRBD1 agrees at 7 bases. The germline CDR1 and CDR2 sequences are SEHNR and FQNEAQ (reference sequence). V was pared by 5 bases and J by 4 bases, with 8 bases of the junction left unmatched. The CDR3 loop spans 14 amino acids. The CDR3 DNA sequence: TGTGCCAGCAGCCGACCGGGACAGCTTTACGAGCAGTACTTC. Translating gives CASSRPGQLYEQYF.

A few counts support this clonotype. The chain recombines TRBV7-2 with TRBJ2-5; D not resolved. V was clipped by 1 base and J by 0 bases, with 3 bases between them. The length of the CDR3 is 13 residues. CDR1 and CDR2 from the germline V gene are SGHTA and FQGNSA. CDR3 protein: CASSLVNQETQYF. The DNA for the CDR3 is TGTGCCAGCAGCTTAGTGAACCAAGAGACCCAGTACTTC.

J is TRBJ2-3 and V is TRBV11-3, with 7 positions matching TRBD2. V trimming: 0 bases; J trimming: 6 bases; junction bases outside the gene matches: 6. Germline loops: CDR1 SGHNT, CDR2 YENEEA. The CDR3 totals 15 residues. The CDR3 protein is CASSLDGGGQDTQYF. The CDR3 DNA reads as TGTGCCAGCAGCTTAGATGGGGGGGGTCAGGATACGCAGTATTTT.

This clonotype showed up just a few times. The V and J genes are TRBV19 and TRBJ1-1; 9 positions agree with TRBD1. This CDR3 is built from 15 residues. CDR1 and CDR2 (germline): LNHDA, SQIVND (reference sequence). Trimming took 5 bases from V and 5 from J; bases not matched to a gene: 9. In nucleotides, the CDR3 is TGTGCCAGTAGTTCACGACAGGGGGGAAGGACTGAAGCTTTCTTT. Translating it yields CASSSRQGGRTEAFF.

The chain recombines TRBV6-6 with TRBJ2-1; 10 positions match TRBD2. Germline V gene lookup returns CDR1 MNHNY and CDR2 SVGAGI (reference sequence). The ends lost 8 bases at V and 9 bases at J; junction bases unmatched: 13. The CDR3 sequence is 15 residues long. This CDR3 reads CASFYGLAGDTEQFF. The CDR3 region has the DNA TGTGCCAGCTTTTATGGTCTAGCGGGAGACACTGAGCAGTTCTTC.

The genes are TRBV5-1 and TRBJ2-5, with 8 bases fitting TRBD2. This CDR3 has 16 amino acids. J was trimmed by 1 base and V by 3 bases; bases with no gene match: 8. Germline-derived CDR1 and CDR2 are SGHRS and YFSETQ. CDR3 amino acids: CASSWGKTSAQETQYF. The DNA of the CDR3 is TGCGCCAGCAGCTGGGGGAAGACTAGCGCCCAAGAGACCCAGTACTTC.